What follows are 31 T cell receptor beta chains derived from one specimen sequenced in a study of OX40 agonist ivuxolimab in advanced cancers. Using immunoSEQ multiplex PCR, the repertoire was profiled, and TCRdb retains in-frame clones only, with some absent. This repertoire shows 100,000 to 150,000 clones, 85% to 95% found once; its top ten account for roughly 0.15%. Sequences were derived from CD4+ or CD8+ T cells sorted from blood, sampled in a trial of the OX40 agonist ivuxolimab. The receptors were sampled from an adult with an advanced solid tumor such as melanoma, head and neck, liver or kidney cancer.

The chain links TRBV5-6 to TRBJ1-5; no clear D. The CDR3 runs 16 residues. V lost 0 bases and J 5 bases, leaving 15 bases between the germline ends. Per the germline V gene, CDR1 is SGHDT and CDR2 is YYEEEE. The CDR3 sequence is CASSLGGFGPDQPQHF. The CDR3 DNA reads TGTGCCAGCAGCTTGGGTGGGTTCGGTCCGGATCAGCCCCAGCATTTT.

This clone was seen only once. The chain couples TRBV10-2 to TRBJ1-1, with TRBD1 matching over 7 bases. The ends lost 7 bases at V and 4 bases at J; junction bases unmatched: 15. CDR3 length: 16 amino acids. Germline values: CDR1 WSHSY, CDR2 SAAADI. The CDR3 DNA is TGCGCCAGCAACGGGGGGGGACAGAGAGGTAGCACTGAAGCTTTCTTT. Protein sequence: CASNGGGQRGSTEAFF.

This chain links TRBV18 with TRBJ2-3, with TRBD2 matching 10 bases. The CDR3 consists of 17 residues. V lost 0 bases and J lost 3; bases outside the gene matches: 6. The germline V gene has CDR1 KGHSH and CDR2 LQKENI. The CDR3 loop reads CASSPPSSGRLTDTQYF. The CDR3 DNA sequence: TGTGCCAGCTCACCACCGAGTAGCGGGAGGTTGACAGATACGCAGTATTTT.

V is TRBV11-2 and J is TRBJ2-6, with D perhaps assigned TRBD1 or TRBD2 (5 bases each). This CDR3 region has 18 residues. V was trimmed by 5 bases and J by 4 bases, leaving 21 bases between them. The V gene's germline CDR1 is SGHAT and CDR2 FQNNGV. The CDR3 protein is CASSPGDGLTLGANVLTF. The CDR3, as DNA: TGTGCCAGCAGCCCCGGGGACGGGTTAACTCTGGGGGCCAACGTCCTGACTTTC.

The chain recombines TRBV2 with TRBJ1-6; 9 bases match TRBD1. The V segment lost 6 bases and the J segment 10 bases; nucleotides outside the gene matches: 10. CDR3 size: 15 residues. Per germline, CDR1 SNHLY and CDR2 FYNNEI. The CDR3 here is CASSSQGAVGSPLHF. The CDR3 nucleotides read TGTGCCAGCAGCTCACAGGGGGCAGTGGGATCACCCCTCCACTTT. The full variable domain, completed using reference TRBV2 and TRBJ1-6, is EPEVTQTPSHQVTQMGQEVILRCVPISNHLYFYWYRQILGQKVEFLVSFYNNEISEKSEIFDDQFSVERPDGSNFTLKIRSTKLEDSAMYFCASSSQGAVGSPLHFGNGTRLTVT.

This chain uses TRBV18 with TRBJ1-2, with unresolved D. CDR3 size: 13 residues. Trimming took off 2 bases at V and 3 bases at J, with 7 bases between the two ends. Germline V gives CDR1 KGHSH, CDR2 LQKENI. The CDR3 reads CASSPKEDYGYTF. The CDR3 nucleotides are TGTGCCAGCTCACCAAAGGAGGACTATGGCTACACCTTC.

The chain employs TRBV21-1 and TRBJ2-5; no DNA check was done on the table's D call, TRBD2. TRBV21-1 represents a pseudogene. CDR3 length: 16 amino acids. CDR3 sequence: CARFNGLAGTKETQYF. The CDR3 bases are TGTGCCAGATTCAACGGACTAGCGGGTACAAAAGAGACCCAGTACTTC.

This chain connects TRBV6-4 to TRBJ2-1; D gene unclear. The CDR3 is 15 amino acids. CDR1 is MRHNA, CDR2 SNTAGT, per germline. Trimming removed 0 bases from V and 8 bases from J, with 14 bases in between. CDR3 region: CASSDSRQSADEQFF. Written as DNA, the CDR3 is TGTGCCAGCAGTGACTCGAGGCAGTCGGCGGATGAGCAGTTCTTC.

V gene TRBV10-3 combines with J gene TRBJ2-4; TRBD2 aligns across 10 bases. There are 18 residues in the CDR3. The J segment lost 3 bases and the V segment lost 0 bases, leaving 8 bases of the junction unmatched. CDR1 ENHRY and CDR2 SYGVKD come from the germline V gene. The CDR3 sequence: CAISESGLAGDNKNIQYF. CDR3 DNA sequence: TGTGCCATCAGTGAGTCGGGGCTAGCGGGAGATAACAAAAACATTCAGTACTTC.

Regarding this clone: Germline is not matched at one junction end, which may reflect a read error. The rearrangement joins TRBV5-1 to TRBJ1-1; D is unresolved. The germline V gene encodes CDR1 SGHRS and CDR2 YFSETQ. This CDR3 spans 15 amino acids. The CDR3 nucleotides are TGTGCCAGCAGCTTAGGCCCAACTTTTAACACTGAAGCTTTCTTT. It encodes CASSLGPTFNTEAFF.

This rearrangement joins TRBV9 to TRBJ2-3; 11 bases match TRBD2. The CDR3 has 17 residues. V was pared by 0 bases and J by 4 bases, with 7 bases of the junction left unmatched. Germline lookup yields CDR1 SGDLS and CDR2 YYNGEE. The CDR3 here is CASSVALAGGPADTQYF. Written as DNA, the CDR3 is TGTGCCAGCAGCGTAGCCCTAGCGGGGGGTCCGGCAGATACGCAGTATTTT. Full variable domain (missing parts from reference TRBV9 and TRBJ2-3): DSGVTQTPKHLITATGQRVTLRCSPRSGDLSVYWYQQSLDQGLQFLIQYYNGEERAKGNILERFSAQQFPDLHSELNLSSLELGDSALYFCASSVALAGGPADTQYFGPGTRLTVL.

The chain couples TRBV11-3 to TRBJ2-3, with D unclear. V was pared by 5 bases and J by 1 base, with 7 bases between. The length of the CDR3 is 13 residues. Germline CDR1 and CDR2: SGHNT and YENEEA. The chain's CDR3 is CASSQGRTDTQYF. In nucleotides, the CDR3 is TGTGCCAGCAGCCAAGGACGCACAGATACGCAGTATTTT.

This clone was recorded a few times. The rearrangement joins TRBV6-1 to TRBJ1-5; no clear D. The CDR3 loop spans 14 amino acids. Trimming left V 8 bases short and J 0 bases short, with 11 bases between. CDR1 is MNHNS and CDR2 is SASEGT in the germline V gene. The CDR3 region is CASDPWNSNQPQHF. In nucleotides, the CDR3 is TGTGCCAGCGACCCATGGAATAGCAATCAGCCCCAGCATTTT.

This chain's CDR3 is CASSLGAIQPQHF. The CDR3 coding sequence is TGTGCCAGCAGTTTGGGGGCTATTCAGCCCCAGCATTTT. The chain joins TRBV28 to TRBJ1-5; possible D gene TRBD1, 6 bases. Germline CDR1 reads MDHEN; CDR2 reads SYDVKM. Trimming removed 3 bases from V and 6 bases from J, with 9 bases in between. The CDR3 extends over 13 amino acids.

About this clone: This same CDR3 is encoded by further DNA sequences in the sample. The rearrangement joins TRBV5-4 to TRBJ2-1; 7 nucleotides agree with TRBD2. Germline CDR1 reads SGHNT; CDR2 reads YYREEE (reference sequence). Trimming took 0 bases from V and 6 from J; bases not matched to a gene: 0. The CDR3 runs to 13 residues. CDR3 nucleotides: TGTGCCAGCAGCTTGGCGGGGGGCAATGAGCAGTTCTTC. Its translation: CASSLAGGNEQFF.

This chain uses TRBV25-1 with TRBJ2-5; 9 nucleotides match TRBD2. The CDR3 has 15 residues. Trimming removed 4 bases from V and 5 bases from J; junction bases left unmatched: 8. CDR1 is MGHDK and CDR2 is SYGVNS in the germline V gene. The CDR3 DNA reads TGTGCCAGCAGTGGACTAGCGGAGGTCCGGGAGACCCAGTACTTC. It codes for CASSGLAEVRETQYF.

This clone was observed a handful of times. The chain joins TRBV28 to TRBJ1-2; no firm D call. The CDR3 has 15 residues. V was pared by 5 bases and J by 5 bases, with 18 bases between. The germline CDR1 and CDR2 sequences are MDHEN and SYDVKM. This CDR3 is CASSQPSPKAYGYTF. The CDR3 DNA sequence: TGTGCCAGCAGTCAACCAAGTCCAAAGGCGTATGGCTACACCTTC.

The rearrangement joins TRBV7-8 to TRBJ2-6, with 9 bases fitting TRBD1. Losses at the gene ends were 3 bases for V and 4 bases for J; bases not matched to a gene: 10. CDR3 length: 18 residues. The germline CDR1 and CDR2 sequences are SGHVS and FQNEAQ. The CDR3: CASSFRQGVSTGANVLTF. Here the CDR3 DNA reads TGTGCCAGCAGCTTTAGACAGGGGGTCTCTACCGGGGCCAACGTCCTGACTTTC. The full variable domain, in which reference TRBV7-8 and TRBJ2-6 provide the parts outside the CDR3, is GAGVSQSPRYKVAKRGQDVALRCDPISGHVSLFWYQQALGQGPEFLTYFQNEAQLDKSGLPSDRFFAERPEGSVSTLKIQRTQQEDSAVYLCASSFRQGVSTGANVLTFGAGSRLTVL.

J is TRBJ1-1 and V is TRBV19; D perhaps matches TRBD1 (6 bases). Trimming shortened V by 6 bases and J by 2 bases, and 10 bases separated the two germline ends. CDR1 and CDR2 from the germline V gene are LNHDA and SQIVND (reference sequence). This CDR3 is built from 13 residues. In DNA form, the CDR3 reads TGTGCCAGTAGGGGGGGCTTTAACACTGAAGCTTTCTTT. This gives the protein CASRGGFNTEAFF.

This clone was seen a single time. The J gene is TRBJ2-5, the V gene TRBV25-1; TRBD2 aligns across 8 bases. Germline CDR1 MGHDK, CDR2 SYGVNS. Trimming cost V 9 bases and J 2 bases; bases outside gene matches: 8. This CDR3 comprises 14 residues. The CDR3 here is CASATGGPQETQYF. The DNA of the CDR3 is TGTGCCAGTGCGACGGGAGGGCCACAAGAGACCCAGTACTTC.

This clone was counted once. This chain connects TRBV15 to TRBJ1-1, with a possible D match to TRBD1 (5 bases). CDR1 and CDR2 from the germline V gene are LNHNV and YYDKDF (reference sequence). The CDR3 length is 11 residues. The ends were cut back, 6 bases at V and 8 bases at J, with 10 bases in the middle. Here the CDR3 DNA reads TGTGCCACCAGGATAGACAGCGAAGCTTTCTTT. Amino acid sequence: CATRIDSEAFF.

V gene TRBV7-3 combines with J gene TRBJ2-3; 11 nucleotides line up with TRBD2. The length of the CDR3 is 16 residues. CDR1 SGHTA and CDR2 FQGTGA come from the germline V gene. V lost 5 bases and J lost 1; bases outside the gene matches: 5. As DNA, the CDR3 is TGTGCCAGCAGCCAGGGACTAGCGGAGCGCACAGATACGCAGTATTTT. It codes for CASSQGLAERTDTQYF.

The V call is TRBV9, the J call TRBJ1-1; D gene unclear. CDR3 length equals 13 residues. V was clipped by 0 bases and J by 2 bases, with 5 bases between them. CDR1 is SGDLS, CDR2 YYNGEE, per germline. CDR3 residues: CASSVEANTEAFF. The CDR3 nucleotides read TGTGCCAGCAGCGTAGAGGCAAACACTGAAGCTTTCTTT.

The chain uses TRBV2 and TRBJ1-2, with D unclear. CDR3 size: 13 residues. V was cut by 3 bases and J by 6 bases, with 11 bases left in between. Germline assignment: CDR1 SNHLY and CDR2 FYNNEI. The CDR3 DNA reads TGTGCCAGCAGTGAGAGGAATAGAAATGGCTACACCTTC. Its protein is CASSERNRNGYTF.

V is TRBV6-5 and J is TRBJ1-1, with no clear D. The CDR3 has 15 amino acids. Germline V gene data show CDR1 as MNHEY and CDR2 as SVGAGI. The V end was cut by 0 bases, the J end by 0 bases, with 8 bases between. The CDR3 DNA is TGTGCCAGCAGTTACTCCCGGGTATTGAACACTGAAGCTTTCTTT. Translation: CASSYSRVLNTEAFF.

The chain links TRBV7-2 to TRBJ1-2; 8 bases are a match to TRBD1. This CDR3 region has 13 residues. Trimming cost V 5 bases and J 8 bases; bases outside gene matches: 7. Germline V gene lookup returns CDR1 SGHTA and CDR2 FQGNSA. DNA of the CDR3: TGTGCCAGCAGCCGGGGACAGGCGGCCGGCTACACCTTC. This gives the protein CASSRGQAAGYTF. The entire variable domain, with the rest obtained from reference TRBV7-2 and TRBJ1-2, is as follows: GAGVSQSPSNKVTEKGKDVELRCDPISGHTALYWYRQSLGQGLEFLIYFQGNSAPDKSGLPSDRFSAERTGGSVSTLTIQRTQQEDSAVYLCASSRGQAAGYTFGSGTRLTVV.

J is TRBJ2-1 and V is TRBV4-1, with 15 bases matching TRBD2. V lost 1 base, J lost 9 bases, and 13 bases stayed unmatched. The CDR3 has 19 residues. Per germline, CDR1 MGHRA and CDR2 YSYEKL. This chain's CDR3 is CASSQARTSGGVTSFEQFF. The CDR3, as DNA: TGCGCCAGCAGCCAAGCCCGGACTAGCGGGGGGGTAACGTCTTTTGAGCAGTTCTTC.

This chain connects TRBV27 to TRBJ1-2; possible D gene TRBD1, 5 bases. The CDR3 covers 13 residues. Trimming cost V 0 bases and J 8 bases, with 10 bases left between them. CDR1 is MNHEY, CDR2 SMNVEV, per germline (reference sequence). The CDR3 is CASSLSGVGGYTF. The CDR3 DNA reads as TGTGCCAGCAGTTTATCAGGGGTTGGGGGCTACACCTTC.

The chain has TRBV5-8 and TRBJ2-3; TRBD2 is a possible D gene (6 bases). V lost 5 bases to trimming and J lost 3 bases, with 16 bases between them. In germline, CDR1 is SGHTS, CDR2 YDEGEE. CDR3 size: 15 residues. DNA of the CDR3: TGTGCCAGCAGTCGACTAGAGGGGCCGACAGATACGCAGTATTTT. Protein: CASSRLEGPTDTQYF.

This clone appeared a single time. V is TRBV5-1 and J is TRBJ2-1, with D possibly being TRBD1 or TRBD2 (5 bases each). CDR1 and CDR2 from the germline V gene are SGHRS and YFSETQ. The germline V and J ends were trimmed by 0 bases and 5 bases, with 12 bases remaining between them. This CDR3 has 15 amino acids. The CDR3 here is CASSLASGTNNEQFF. CDR3 coding DNA: TGCGCCAGCAGCTTGGCATCCGGGACCAACAATGAGCAGTTCTTC. Full variable domain (outside the CDR3, taken from reference TRBV5-1 and TRBJ2-1): KAGVTQTPRYLIKTRGQQVTLSCSPISGHRSVSWYQQTPGQGLQFLFEYFSETQRNKGNFPGRFSGRQFSNSRSEMNVSTLELGDSALYLCASSLASGTNNEQFFGPGTRLTVL.

This chain uses TRBV7-2 with TRBJ1-5; possible D gene TRBD1, 5 bases. The CDR3 is 15 amino acids. The ends were cut back, 1 base at V and 2 bases at J, with 9 bases in the middle. Germline-derived CDR1 and CDR2 are SGHTA and FQGNSA. The CDR3: CASSLEGLGNQPQHF. The CDR3, as DNA: TGTGCCAGCAGCTTAGAGGGGCTGGGCAATCAGCCCCAGCATTTT.